This passage covers 11 T cell receptor beta chains from one sample sequenced in a study of T-cell reconstitution after alpha-beta-depleted transplantation in children. A TCRbeta library incorporating unique molecular identifiers was prepared. TCRdb processed the PCR reads anew with MiXCR; each CDR3 protein has one entry. The data show under 850,000 distinct CDR3 sequences, less than 15% seen once. Sequenced here: PBMCs, sampled before TCRalphabeta/CD19-depleted stem cell transplant. These receptors were obtained from a girl aged 2 to 9 with congenital amegakaryocytic thrombocytopenia, due to receive a stem cell transplant.

The gene calls are TRBV4-2 and TRBJ2-5; D is possibly TRBD1 or TRBD2 (5 bases each). Germline V gene data show CDR1 as LGHNA and CDR2 as YNFKEQ. Trimming stripped 4 bases from V and 7 bases from J, with 13 bases between. The CDR3 runs 13 residues. This chain's CDR3 is CASSPGTLGTQYF. CDR3 DNA: TGTGCCAGCAGCCCAGGGACCCTTGGGACCCAGTACTTC.

The chain is built from TRBV5-1 and TRBJ2-1; D gene unclear. Germline V CDR1 and CDR2: SGHRS, YFSETQ. Trimming took off 1 base at V and 4 bases at J, with 12 bases between the two ends. This CDR3 region has 15 residues. Here the CDR3 DNA reads TGCGCCAGCAGCTTGCAACGTCGAACATACAATGAGCAGTTCTTC. Its protein product is CASSLQRRTYNEQFF.

In this sample, this clonotype turned up a few times. The V gene is TRBV27, the J gene TRBJ2-7; TRBD2 agrees at 7 bases. Losses at the gene ends were 8 bases for V and 2 bases for J; bases not matched to a gene: 6. The germline CDR1 and CDR2 sequences are MNHEY and SMNVEV (reference sequence). This CDR3 comprises 13 residues. The CDR3 DNA reads TGTGCCAGCGGCGGGAGCGGGGCCTACGAGCAGTACTTC. Its protein product is CASGGSGAYEQYF.

The chain combines TRBV20-1 with TRBJ1-1, with D hard to call. The CDR3 has 11 amino acids. V was cut by 4 bases and J by 4 bases, with 7 bases left in between. CDR1 is DFQATT and CDR2 is SNEGSKA in the germline V gene (reference sequence). CDR3 amino acids: CSATRFTEAFF. CDR3 bases: TGCAGTGCTACCCGCTTCACTGAAGCTTTCTTT.

This clonotype was found a few times. The chain uses TRBV18 and TRBJ2-1; D unresolved. The germline CDR1 and CDR2 sequences are KGHSH and LQKENI. Between the trimmed V and J ends, which lost 6 bases and 5 bases, there was a span of 11 bases. The CDR3 spans 13 residues. This CDR3 reads CASSPRPHNEQFF. In DNA form, the CDR3 reads TGTGCCAGCTCCCCGCGGCCCCACAATGAGCAGTTCTTC. Supplemented by reference TRBV18 and TRBJ2-1, the full variable domain reads NAGVMQNPRHLVRRRGQEARLRCSPMKGHSHVYWYRQLPEEGLKFMVYLQKENIIDESGMPKERFSAEFPKEGPSILRIQQVVRGDSAAYFCASSPRPHNEQFFGPGTRLTVL.

The sample holds many counts of this clonotype. The gene calls are TRBV12-3 or TRBV12-4 and TRBJ2-3; D may be TRBD2 (7 bases). Trimming stripped 6 bases from V and 4 bases from J, with 29 bases between. The CDR3 extends over 19 amino acids. The CDR3 DNA reads as TGTGCCAGCAGGGGGAGGGGATCTCAGGGGATCAAAAAGCCAGATACGCAGTATTTT. Amino acid sequence: CASRGRGSQGIKKPDTQYF.

This clonotype was counted many times. The gene calls are TRBV5-1 and TRBJ2-7; TRBD2 agrees at 13 bases. The germline V gene has CDR1 SGHRS and CDR2 YFSETQ. V dropped 3 bases and J dropped 6; count of bases not matched to a gene: 6. The CDR3 runs 15 residues. The CDR3 region has the DNA TGCGCCAGCAGCTGGACTAGCGGGAGAGGAGGCGAGCAGTACTTC. Protein: CASSWTSGRGGEQYF.

This clonotype has ten or more counts. V gene TRBV12-3 or TRBV12-4 combines with J gene TRBJ1-1; 9 bases align to TRBD1. The ends lost 4 bases at V and 3 bases at J; junction bases unmatched: 6. This CDR3 comprises 15 residues. The CDR3 loop is CASSSPRDRDTEAFF. DNA of the CDR3: TGTGCCAGCAGTTCACCACGGGACAGGGACACTGAAGCTTTCTTT.

The table lists this clonotype with many counts. V is TRBV6-1 and J is TRBJ2-7; 11 nucleotides agree with TRBD2. Losses at the gene ends were 6 bases for V and 1 base for J; bases not matched to a gene: 5. The germline V gene encodes CDR1 MNHNS and CDR2 SASEGT. This CDR3 has 15 residues. The CDR3 spells CASSQGTSGSYEQYF. CDR3 bases: TGTGCCAGCAGCCAGGGGACTAGCGGTTCCTACGAGCAGTACTTC.

Ten or more counts support this clonotype. This rearrangement joins TRBV7-2 to TRBJ2-7, with D unresolved. V was cut by 0 bases and J by 6 bases, with 12 bases left in between. Germline V CDR1 and CDR2: SGHTA, FQGNSA. CDR3 length: 14 residues. CDR3 region: CASSLAGYRSEQYF. The DNA of the CDR3 is TGTGCCAGCAGCTTAGCAGGTTATAGGTCCGAGCAGTACTTC.

The chain is built from TRBV2 and TRBJ2-5; TRBD1 is a possible D gene (5 bases). V was cut by 7 bases and J by 5 bases, with 23 bases left in between. Germline V gene sequence: CDR1 SNHLY, CDR2 FYNNEI. The CDR3 is 16 amino acids. The CDR3 DNA sequence: TGTGCCAGCACCACCGGGTCCATTGTTGCAGGGGAGACCCAGTACTTC. Its protein product is CASTTGSIVAGETQYF.